The 13 T cell receptor beta chains listed next were all sequenced from one sample in a study of blood T cell repertoires in COVID-19. Sequencing used immunoSEQ multiplex PCR; TCRdb keeps in-frame clones, though not all of them. The sample includes a few hundred thousand clones, about 83% of them seen just once. Sequencing was performed on peripheral blood. The receptors derive from a man older than 75 with acute or convalescent COVID-19.

The chain joins TRBV9 to TRBJ2-5, with D possibly TRBD2 on 5 matching bases. The V gene's germline CDR1 is SGDLS and CDR2 YYNGEE. The CDR3 runs 14 residues. Trimming removed 4 bases from V and 2 bases from J, with 12 bases in between. The CDR3 DNA reads as TGTGCCAGCAGCAACTCACTAGTACAAGAGACCCAGTACTTC. Translated, it gives CASSNSLVQETQYF. Full variable domain (outside the CDR3, taken from reference TRBV9 and TRBJ2-5): DSGVTQTPKHLITATGQRVTLRCSPRSGDLSVYWYQQSLDQGLQFLIQYYNGEERAKGNILERFSAQQFPDLHSELNLSSLELGDSALYFCASSNSLVQETQYFGPGTRLLVL.

The rearrangement joins TRBV28 to TRBJ1-3; tentatively, D is TRBD1 (5 bases). There are 16 residues in the CDR3. Deletions cut 3 bases from V and 0 bases from J, with 12 bases between. Germline CDR1 is MDHEN and CDR2 is SYDVKM. CDR3 DNA sequence: TGTGCCAGCAGTTTTGGGACTACCTTCTCTGGAAACACCATATATTTT. Its translation is CASSFGTTFSGNTIYF.

The chain couples TRBV6-5 to TRBJ2-5, with 8 bases matching TRBD2. CDR3 length: 15 amino acids. Trimming removed 6 bases from V and 4 bases from J; junction bases left unmatched: 10. Germline loops: CDR1 MNHEY, CDR2 SVGAGI. The CDR3 reads CASRSGAGGRETQYF. For the CDR3, the DNA is TGTGCCAGCAGATCCGGCGCGGGGGGCCGAGAGACCCAGTACTTC.

Comment on this clone: Other DNA variants within this sample encode the same CDR3. This chain connects TRBV18 to TRBJ2-7; 7 bases line up with TRBD2. CDR1 KGHSH and CDR2 LQKENI come from the germline V gene. The CDR3 loop spans 14 amino acids. The J segment lost 2 bases and the V segment lost 3 bases, leaving 4 bases of the junction unmatched. The CDR3 reads CASSPGGLPYEQYF. For the CDR3, the DNA is TGTGCCAGCTCACCGGGAGGGCTGCCCTACGAGCAGTACTTC.

The genes are TRBV19 and TRBJ1-6, with 7 bases fitting TRBD1. Germline V gene lookup returns CDR1 LNHDA and CDR2 SQIVND (reference sequence). The CDR3 spans 14 residues. The ends lost 2 bases at V and 8 bases at J; junction bases unmatched: 3. In DNA, the CDR3 is TGTGCCAGTAGTATAAAGGGGGCTGATTCACCCCTCCACTTT. Residues: CASSIKGADSPLHF.

This clone was recorded only once. In nucleotides, the CDR3 is TGTGCCAGCAGCCCCCGACTAGCGAAAGACAATGAGCAGTTCTTC. Amino acid sequence: CASSPRLAKDNEQFF. The chain links TRBV5-4 to TRBJ2-1, with 8 bases aligning to TRBD2. The trim removed 4 bases at V and 5 bases at J, leaving 8 bases unmatched. The CDR3 totals 15 residues. Germline V gene data show CDR1 as SGHNT and CDR2 as YYREEE (reference sequence).

CDR3 nucleotide sequence: TGTGCCAGCAGCTTGAAGGGACAGGGGGCAGATACGCAGTATTTT. Its protein is CASSLKGQGADTQYF. The genes are TRBV7-2 and TRBJ2-3; TRBD1 agrees at 11 bases. The CDR3 has 15 residues. Per the germline V gene, CDR1 is SGHTA and CDR2 is FQGNSA. V dropped 3 bases and J dropped 4; count of bases not matched to a gene: 3.

This chain links TRBV4-2 with TRBJ2-1; 8 bases agree with TRBD2. The CDR3 is made up of 19 amino acids. Trimming cost V 1 base and J 3 bases; bases outside gene matches: 14. Germline CDR1 reads LGHNA; CDR2 reads YNFKEQ. The CDR3 DNA sequence: TGTGCCAGCAGCCAAGGCGCCCTGGAGGAGCGGGAGTACTACAATGAGCAGTTCTTC. Translated: CASSQGALEEREYYNEQFF.

The chain combines TRBV5-4 with TRBJ1-5; D not certain. V dropped 4 bases and J dropped 3 bases, with 8 bases sitting between them. The length of the CDR3 is 13 residues. Looked up from germline, CDR1 is SGHNT and CDR2 is YYREEE (reference sequence). CDR3 nucleotides: TGTGCCAGCAGCGGCGGAACCAATCAGCCCCAGCATTTT. It translates to CASSGGTNQPQHF.

J is TRBJ2-1 and V is TRBV4-1; tentatively, D is TRBD2 (6 bases). V was pared by 1 base and J by 7 bases, with 17 bases between. The germline V gene has CDR1 MGHRA and CDR2 YSYEKL. The CDR3 is 16 amino acids. Here the CDR3 DNA reads TGCGCCAGCAGCCAAGGCCGACTAGGGTCTTGGAATGAGCAGTTCTTC. Its translation is CASSQGRLGSWNEQFF.

The rearrangement uses TRBV6-1 and TRBJ2-3, with 9 bases lining up with TRBD2. Germline trimming cut 5 bases from V and 4 bases from J; bases unmatched to any gene: 7. The CDR3 contains 15 residues. CDR1 is MNHNS, CDR2 SASEGT, per germline. CDR3 sequence (DNA): TGTGCCAGCAGTTTGCTAGCGGGGCCACCAGATACGCAGTATTTT. Protein: CASSLLAGPPDTQYF.

The sample holds a few counts of this clone. The V and J genes are TRBV10-1 and TRBJ1-1; D not certain. The CDR3 length is 13 residues. V was clipped by 11 bases and J by 1 base, with 14 bases between them. Looked up from germline, CDR1 is WNHNN and CDR2 is SYGVQD (reference sequence). The CDR3 region is CAAARAGNTEAFF. The CDR3 region has the DNA TGCGCCGCAGCCCGGGCGGGGAACACTGAAGCTTTCTTT.

This chain joins TRBV4-3 and TRBJ2-7; D is perhaps TRBD1 (6 bases). The CDR3 runs 13 residues. Germline V gene sequence: CDR1 LGHNA, CDR2 YSLEER. Trimming removed 0 bases at V and 6 bases at J, with 9 bases between. The CDR3 sequence is CASSQDWGLEQYF. The CDR3 region has the DNA TGCGCCAGCAGCCAAGATTGGGGGCTCGAGCAGTACTTC.